Sequencing of this T cell receptor (beta chain) was carried out in a study of T-cell memory formation after mild COVID-19. CDR1 and CDR2 (germline): SGHTS, YDEGEE. This CDR3 spans 13 amino acids. V gave up 4 bases and J gave up 2 bases, with 8 bases separating them. TCRdb analysed the 5' RACE reads with MiXCR anew, one entry per CDR3 protein. The sample yields approximately 580,000 distinct CDR3 sequences, roughly 20% seen once. There are a few counts of this clonotype. The material sequenced was PBMCs or a T cell subset sorted from them (not recorded which). This TCR derives from an adult woman who had mild COVID-19 (a few samples of this study predate the infection). Cell type and time point are not known. The rearrangement uses TRBV5-8 and TRBJ2-3; possibly TRBD2 for D (6 bases). The CDR3 reads CASSGGYTDTQYF. CDR3 bases: TGTGCCAGCAGCGGGGGGTACACAGATACGCAGTATTTT.